Listed below are T cell receptor beta chains from one sample, sequenced in a study of cytomegalovirus exposure and HLA in healthy donors. Method: immunoSEQ multiplex PCR; TCRdb's copy keeps in-frame clones and lacks some. This sample carries about 190,000 clones, 70% to 75% of them seen once, and the ten largest clones take approximately 2.8%. Sequenced input: PBMCs. Receptors originate from a woman in her 30s in good health and CMV-seropositive. Each CDR3 is given with its conserved first and last residue. D genes are given only for firm matches. Where a row states a size, it is once, few, many or the class of an expanded clone; other rows omit it.

TRBD1	TRBV28	few	TRBJ1-1	CASGDRDLNTEAFF	TGTGCCAGCGGAGACAGGGATCTGAACACTGAAGCTTTCTTT
TRBD2	TRBV9	-	TRBJ2-1	CASSGLAGNEQFF	TGTGCCAGCAGCGGACTAGCGGGGAATGAGCAGTTCTTC
-	TRBV6-6	-	TRBJ2-4	CASSRTSDRAKNIQYF	TGTGCCAGCAGTCGAACCTCTGACAGGGCCAAAAACATTCAGTACTTC
-	TRBV27	-	TRBJ2-1	CASRSTGSGNEQFF	TGTGCCAGCAGGTCTACAGGGTCGGGCAATGAGCAGTTCTTC
-	TRBV7-2	-	TRBJ1-1	CASSPQGRTEAFF	TGTGCCAGCAGCCCCCAGGGGCGGACTGAAGCTTTCTTT
TRBD1	TRBV19	-	TRBJ1-2	CASSIDRGGNYGYTF	TGTGCCAGTAGTATCGACAGGGGCGGCAACTATGGCTACACCTTC
TRBD1	TRBV5-1	-	TRBJ2-1	CASSTGQGHNEQFF	TGCGCCAGCAGCACGGGACAGGGCCACAATGAGCAGTTCTTC
-	TRBV6-1	-	TRBJ2-7	CASSEGPSSSSYEQYF	TGTGCCAGCAGTGAAGGCCCGTCATCAAGCTCCTACGAGCAGTACTTC
-	TRBV7-9	few	TRBJ2-7	CASSLAPGGAPHEQYF	TGTGCCAGCAGCTTAGCGCCTGGCGGGGCACCGCACGAGCAGTACTTC
-	TRBV6-1	-	TRBJ2-7	CASNRDTFDEQYF	TGTGCCAGCAACCGGGACACCTTTGACGAGCAGTACTTC
TRBD1	TRBV6-1	-	TRBJ2-7	CASSDKTGGVNYEQYF	TGTGCCAGCAGTGACAAGACAGGGGGCGTTAACTACGAGCAGTACTTC
-	TRBV28	once	TRBJ1-4	CASSPGLGEKLFF	TGTGCCAGCAGTCCAGGGCTAGGTGAAAAACTGTTTTTT
TRBD1	TRBV5-4	few	TRBJ2-5	CASSGGQGPETQYF	TGTGCCAGCAGCGGCGGACAGGGGCCAGAGACCCAGTACTTC
-	TRBV18	-	TRBJ2-5	CASSPVPGETQYF	TGTGCCAGCTCACCAGTGCCAGGGGAGACCCAGTACTTC
TRBD1	TRBV7-2	-	TRBJ1-4	CASSPRGQTNEKLFF	TGTGCCAGCAGCCCTCGGGGACAGACTAATGAAAAACTGTTTTTT
-	TRBV20-1	-	TRBJ2-7	CSAWEDEQYF	TGCAGTGCTTGGGAGGACGAGCAGTACTTC
-	TRBV7-7	-	TRBJ2-6	CASSPVTGANVLTF	TGTGCCAGCAGCCCCGTAACTGGGGCCAACGTCCTGACTTTC
-	TRBV6-6	-	TRBJ2-2	CASAWEARPGELFF	TGTGCCAGCGCGTGGGAGGCCCGCCCCGGGGAGCTGTTTTTT
TRBD2	TRBV6-1	-	TRBJ2-2	CASNIAGGETGELFF	TGTGCCAGTAATATAGCGGGAGGAGAAACCGGGGAGCTGTTTTTT
-	TRBV6-1	once	TRBJ2-5	CASLKQGWETQYF	TGTGCCAGCCTGAAACAGGGTTGGGAGACCCAGTACTTC
-	TRBV6-6	-	TRBJ2-2	CASSFLSSLTGELFF	TGTGCCAGCAGTTTCCTTTCCTCTCTCACCGGGGAGCTGTTTTTT
-	TRBV13	-	TRBJ2-7	CASSSAGTPSYEQYF	TGTGCCAGCAGCTCCGCCGGGACACCATCCTACGAGCAGTACTTC
TRBD1	TRBV5-1	-	TRBJ2-3	CASSYTGGPDTQYF	TGCGCCAGCAGCTATACAGGGGGCCCAGATACGCAGTATTTT
-	TRBV19	-	TRBJ1-5	CASRGAGSNQPQHF	TGTGCCAGTCGGGGAGCGGGGAGCAATCAGCCCCAGCATTTT
-	TRBV5-1	few	TRBJ2-1	CASSFTGNNEQFF	TGCGCCAGCAGCTTCACAGGGAACAATGAGCAGTTCTTC
-	TRBV18	once	TRBJ1-5	CASSGRRVSDANQPQHF	TGTGCCAGCTCAGGCCGGAGGGTCAGCGATGCTAATCAGCCCCAGCATTTT
TRBD1	TRBV19	few	TRBJ1-1	CASSIGTGWEAFF	TGTGCCAGTAGTATAGGGACAGGGTGGGAAGCTTTCTTT